Sequencing of this TCR beta chain was carried out in a study of CD8 T cells in Susac syndrome. Random-hexamer reverse transcription was applied to roughly 0.5 to 1 ug RNA. Via MiXCR, TCRdb re-called the immunoSEQ multiplex PCR reads, giving one row per CDR3 protein. The sample contains approximately 190,000 distinct CDR3 sequences, 85% to 95% of which appear only once. V was trimmed by 3 bases and J by 3 bases, leaving 14 bases between them. The CDR3 is made up of 14 amino acids. Germline V gene data show CDR1 as DFQATT and CDR2 as SNEGSKA (reference sequence). The sample taken for sequencing was CD4+ T cells from PBMCs. This rearrangement joins TRBV20-1 to TRBJ2-5; D might be TRBD1 (6 bases). This sequence originates from a human donor in good health. The CDR3 loop reads CSARRQAVEETQYF. DNA for the CDR3: TGCAGTGCTAGGCGACAGGCAGTCGAAGAGACCCAGTACTTC.